These 28 T cell receptor beta chains were sequenced from one sample in a study of beta chain features in type 1 diabetes. The authors reverse transcribed all of the isolated RNA, so sequencing captured expressed TCRB transcripts. Sequencing was performed with immunoSEQ multiplex PCR; in TCRdb, only in-frame clones are kept and a portion is missing. In the table there are 450,000 or so clones, 9.5% to 12% of which are singletons. Sample: naive CD4+ T cells from blood. The receptors come from a woman under 30 in good health.

This clone came up once. This chain uses TRBV4-2 with TRBJ2-5; no reliable D call. CDR1 and CDR2 from the germline V gene are LGHNA and YNFKEQ. The CDR3 contains 15 residues. Trimming pared 0 bases from V and 0 bases from J, leaving 8 bases between. The CDR3 DNA sequence: TGTGCCAGCAGCCAAGATAAAGGAGACCAAGAGACCCAGTACTTC. Translating it yields CASSQDKGDQETQYF.

This clone was counted only a few times. The J gene is TRBJ2-1, the V gene TRBV29-1; possibly TRBD2 for D (6 bases). Germline V gene sequence: CDR1 SQVTM, CDR2 ANQGSEA. The CDR3 runs to 15 residues. Between the trimmed V and J ends, which lost 4 bases and 0 bases, there was a span of 13 bases. DNA of the CDR3: TGCAGCGTTGCCCCGGTAGCGGTCTCCTACAATGAGCAGTTCTTC. Amino acids: CSVAPVAVSYNEQFF.

The CDR3 nucleotides are TGCGCCAGCAGGTCGGACTTGATGTACACTGAAGCTTTCTTT. Translation: CASRSDLMYTEAFF. The chain combines TRBV4-1 with TRBJ1-1; D unresolved. The CDR3 is made up of 14 amino acids. Germline lookup yields CDR1 MGHRA and CDR2 YSYEKL. V was pared by 6 bases and J by 3 bases, with 14 bases between.

The CDR3 DNA follows: TGTGCCAGCAGGACCGGGACTAGCGGAAACAATGAGCAGTTCTTC. Amino acids: CASRTGTSGNNEQFF. V gene TRBV11-3 combines with J gene TRBJ2-1; 11 bases are shared with TRBD2. The junction had 6 bases not matched to a gene; V was cut back by 6 bases and J by 5 bases. The CDR3 runs 15 residues. Germline assignment: CDR1 SGHNT and CDR2 YENEEA.

V usage is TRBV7-2 and J usage is TRBJ2-1, with 11 bases identical to TRBD2. Germline V gene sequence: CDR1 SGHTA, CDR2 FQGNSA. V was clipped by 5 bases and J by 2 bases; unmatched bases: 5. The CDR3 is made up of 16 amino acids. CDR3 coding DNA: TGTGCCAGCAGCGTGCTAGCGGGAGGCCCCTACAATGAGCAGTTCTTC. This encodes CASSVLAGGPYNEQFF.

The chain carries TRBV7-2 and TRBJ2-4; TRBD1 aligns across 8 bases. The CDR3 has 13 residues. Germline V gene sequence: CDR1 SGHTA, CDR2 FQGNSA. The junction had 4 bases not matched to a gene; V was cut back by 6 bases and J by 6 bases. CDR3 loop: CASSPDRGNIQYF. CDR3 nucleotide sequence: TGTGCCAGCAGTCCCGACAGGGGAAACATTCAGTACTTC.

The sample holds a few counts of this clone. The chain joins TRBV5-1 to TRBJ2-1, with D possibly TRBD1 on 8 matching bases. V lost 0 bases and J lost 8, with 15 bases in between. This CDR3 is 15 amino acids long. Germline assignment: CDR1 SGHRS and CDR2 YFSETQ. CDR3 loop: CASSLVGQGGDEQFF. CDR3 coding DNA: TGCGCCAGCAGCTTGGTTGGACAGGGAGGGGATGAGCAGTTCTTC.

The rearrangement joins TRBV19 to TRBJ2-1; a weak D match, TRBD2 (6 bases). The CDR3 is 14 residues long. The ends were cut back, 5 bases at V and 7 bases at J, with 15 bases in the middle. Germline CDR1 LNHDA, CDR2 SQIVND (reference sequence). Written as DNA, the CDR3 is TGTGCCAGTAGTCTACGGACGGGAGAGAATGAGCAGTTCTTC. The encoded protein is CASSLRTGENEQFF.

This clone has a handful of counts. V gene TRBV10-3 combines with J gene TRBJ2-7, with 9 bases matching TRBD1. The CDR3 is made up of 17 amino acids. Looked up from germline, CDR1 is ENHRY and CDR2 is SYGVKD. J was trimmed by 4 bases and V by 1 base; bases with no gene match: 11. CDR3 in amino acids: CAISEWAPGTGYYEQYF. In nucleotides, the CDR3 is TGTGCCATCAGTGAGTGGGCGCCCGGGACAGGGTATTACGAGCAGTACTTC.

The gene calls are TRBV7-3 and TRBJ1-1; D gene ambiguous. In germline, CDR1 is SGHTA, CDR2 FQGTGA. CDR3 length: 15 amino acids. The V gene lost 5 bases and the J gene lost 0 bases, with 13 bases spanning the gap. The CDR3 DNA follows: TGTGCCAGCAGCCGATTGGGAGGGTTGAACACTGAAGCTTTCTTT. Protein product: CASSRLGGLNTEAFF. Complete variable domain (other parts from reference TRBV7-3 and TRBJ1-1): GAGVSQTPSNKVTEKGKYVELRCDPISGHTALYWYRQSLGQGPEFLIYFQGTGAADDSGLPNDRFFAVRPEGSVSTLKIQRTERGDSAVYLCASSRLGGLNTEAFFGQGTRLTVV.

This chain links TRBV15 with TRBJ1-4; D possibly corresponds to TRBD1 (5 bases). The CDR3 covers 13 residues. CDR1 is LNHNV and CDR2 is YYDKDF in the germline V gene (reference sequence). Trimming pared 6 bases from V and 6 bases from J, leaving 11 bases between. In DNA form, the CDR3 reads TGTGCCACCAGTGGCGGGGCCTATGAAAAACTGTTTTTT. Translating gives CATSGGAYEKLFF.

This clone was found a few times. CDR3 amino acids: CASSTTGRYGYTF. The CDR3 nucleotides read TGTGCCAGCAGCACGACAGGAAGGTATGGCTACACCTTC. The chain is built from TRBV5-6 and TRBJ1-2, with D tentatively TRBD1 (6 bases). V was clipped by 4 bases and J by 5 bases, with 12 bases between them. CDR3 length: 13 amino acids. The germline V gene has CDR1 SGHDT and CDR2 YYEEEE.

There are a few counts of this clone. The CDR3 loop is CSVGRTVAYNEQFF. CDR3 DNA sequence: TGCAGCGTCGGTCGGACAGTAGCCTACAATGAGCAGTTCTTC. The chain has TRBV29-1 and TRBJ2-1; D perhaps matches TRBD1 (6 bases). V was clipped by 6 bases and J by 2 bases, with 14 bases between them. The CDR3 contains 14 residues. Germline V lookup: CDR1 SQVTM, CDR2 ANQGSEA.

This clone appeared a few times. The sample contains more than one DNA sequence encoding this CDR3. The chain couples TRBV15 to TRBJ2-7; no firm D call. The germline gives CDR1 LNHNV, CDR2 YYDKDF (reference sequence). The V end lost 0 bases, the J end lost 3 bases, and 6 bases lay between the germline ends. The CDR3 is 13 amino acids. The CDR3 protein is CATSRDGGYEQYF. The CDR3 DNA sequence: TGTGCCACCAGCAGAGATGGCGGCTACGAGCAGTACTTC.

There are a few counts of this clone. Other DNA sequences in the same sample also yield this CDR3. The chain is built from TRBV7-2 and TRBJ2-5; D gene ambiguous. V was trimmed by 5 bases and J by 4 bases, leaving 5 bases between them. The CDR3 covers 11 residues. Germline CDR1 reads SGHTA; CDR2 reads FQGNSA. The CDR3, as DNA: TGTGCCAGCAGCCACTCAGAGACCCAGTACTTC. It encodes CASSHSETQYF.

V gene TRBV30 combines with J gene TRBJ2-1, with D possibly being TRBD1 (6 bases). With 4 bases removed from V and 2 bases from J, the gap between germline ends came to 9 bases. This CDR3 is 13 amino acids long. CDR1 GTSNPN and CDR2 SVGIG come from the germline V gene (reference sequence). The CDR3 region is CAWTPGAYNEQFF. The CDR3 DNA sequence: TGTGCCTGGACTCCAGGGGCCTACAATGAGCAGTTCTTC.

This clone turned up a few times. V usage is TRBV6-5 and J usage is TRBJ2-3; D unresolved. This CDR3 is 13 amino acids long. Germline CDR1 and CDR2: MNHEY and SVGAGI. The V gene lost 6 bases and the J gene lost 6 bases, with 13 bases spanning the gap. The CDR3 DNA reads as TGTGCCAGCAGAAGAATAGTTAGGGATACGCAGTATTTT. It specifies CASRRIVRDTQYF.

The V call is TRBV29-1, the J call TRBJ1-2; D gene uncertain. The CDR3 covers 13 residues. CDR1 and CDR2 (germline): SQVTM, ANQGSEA. Deletions cut 5 bases from V and 4 bases from J, with 14 bases between. The CDR3 coding sequence is TGCAGCGTTAAGGCCCCGAAGGGCTATGGCTACACCTTC. Protein: CSVKAPKGYGYTF.

This clone was recorded a few times. The same CDR3 is also encoded by other DNA sequences in this sample. The rearrangement links TRBV7-2 to TRBJ1-2; weak D call: TRBD1 (5 bases). The V end was cut by 1 base, the J end by 5 bases, with 11 bases between. The CDR3 has 14 amino acids. Per germline, CDR1 SGHTA and CDR2 FQGNSA. The CDR3 loop reads CASSLDRGRYGYTF. DNA of the CDR3: TGTGCCAGCAGCTTAGATCGGGGGAGATATGGCTACACCTTC.

The chain employs TRBV27 and TRBJ2-5, with D tentatively TRBD1 or TRBD2 (5 bases each). The CDR3 sequence is 15 residues long. CDR1 and CDR2 (germline): MNHEY, SMNVEV (reference sequence). V was cut by 3 bases and J by 4 bases, with 15 bases left in between. In DNA form, the CDR3 reads TGTGCCAGCAGTTTTGGGTGGGGGTTTGGAGAGACCCAGTACTTC. Translated: CASSFGWGFGETQYF.

In its sample, this clone was seen a few times. The chain uses TRBV5-4 and TRBJ2-5; 7 nucleotides line up with TRBD2. The CDR3 is made up of 14 amino acids. J lost 2 bases, V lost 2 bases, and 3 bases had no gene match. Looked up from germline, CDR1 is SGHNT and CDR2 is YYREEE (reference sequence). The CDR3 is CASSLPSGQETQYF. The CDR3 DNA reads TGTGCCAGCAGCTTACCTAGCGGTCAAGAGACCCAGTACTTC.

Only a few counts were recorded for this clone. This chain links TRBV30 with TRBJ1-1; no clear D. The germline V and J ends were trimmed by 2 bases and 2 bases, with 12 bases remaining between them. The CDR3 loop spans 14 amino acids. Germline CDR1 reads GTSNPN; CDR2 reads SVGIG (reference sequence). The CDR3 here is CAWSSYTFNTEAFF. CDR3 sequence (DNA): TGTGCCTGGAGTAGTTACACCTTTAACACTGAAGCTTTCTTT.

This rearrangement joins TRBV9 to TRBJ2-5, with D maybe TRBD1 (6 bases). Trimming took off 3 bases at V and 5 bases at J, with 11 bases between the two ends. The germline V gene has CDR1 SGDLS and CDR2 YYNGEE. The CDR3 covers 13 residues. The CDR3 coding sequence is TGTGCCAGCAGCGCAGAAAGGGGGGAGACCCAGTACTTC. Encoded protein: CASSAERGETQYF.

V gene TRBV29-1 combines with J gene TRBJ2-7; no clear D. The CDR3 is 12 amino acids. Germline-derived CDR1 and CDR2 are SQVTM and ANQGSEA. CDR3 sequence reads: CPPAYALHEQYF. CDR3 nucleotides: TGCCCTCCTGCGTATGCCCTCCACGAGCAGTACTTC.

This clone showed up just a few times. The V and J genes are TRBV7-2 and TRBJ2-1; a weak D match, TRBD1 (5 bases). Trimming took off 4 bases at V and 0 bases at J, with 10 bases between the two ends. This CDR3 contains 15 residues. CDR1 is SGHTA and CDR2 is FQGNSA in the germline V gene. In DNA form, the CDR3 reads TGTGCCAGCAGCTCTCAGGGTAGCTCCTACAATGAGCAGTTCTTC. Residues: CASSSQGSSYNEQFF.

CDR3: CACVRPPMSGAGETQYF. DNA of the CDR3: TGTGCCTGCGTACGACCGCCGATGTCGGGAGCGGGGGAGACCCAGTACTTC. The chain has TRBV30 and TRBJ2-5; 7 nucleotides match TRBD2. Germline V gene data show CDR1 as GTSNPN and CDR2 as SVGIG (reference sequence). The CDR3 length is 17 residues. The V and J ends lost 6 bases and 5 bases, in that order; junction bases with no gene match: 21.

This clone has a handful of counts. The gene calls are TRBV9 and TRBJ1-2; the match to TRBD1 covers 9 bases. J lost 1 base, V lost 0 bases, and 4 bases had no gene match. The CDR3 has 16 residues. Germline V gene lookup returns CDR1 SGDLS and CDR2 YYNGEE. CDR3 residues: CASSVATGQGNYGYTF. CDR3 bases: TGTGCCAGCAGCGTAGCTACGGGACAGGGTAACTATGGCTACACCTTC.

This clone has a handful of counts. Other DNA sequences within the sample encode an identical CDR3. V gene TRBV7-2 combines with J gene TRBJ2-5; tentatively, D is TRBD2 (5 bases). This CDR3 is 14 amino acids long. The V end was cut by 0 bases, the J end by 5 bases, with 10 bases between. The V gene's germline CDR1 is SGHTA and CDR2 FQGNSA. The CDR3 loop is CASSLAGVGETQYF. CDR3 DNA sequence: TGTGCCAGCAGCTTAGCGGGAGTTGGGGAGACCCAGTACTTC.